This is a list of T cell receptor beta chains from one sample in a study of blood T cell repertoires in COVID-19. This table comes from immunoSEQ multiplex PCR, and its TCRdb copy is limited to in-frame clones, with some not included. The table has 100,000 to 150,000 clones, roughly 85% seen once; the top ten hold roughly 3.2%. Material for sequencing was peripheral blood. The receptors were sampled from a woman aged 80 or older with COVID-19, enrolled during active disease. Both conserved end residues are part of each CDR3. The D gene is left open where the match is weak. The size entry is marked missing in some rows and otherwise reads once, few, many or a size class.

abundance	v_gene	j_gene	d_gene	CDR3aa
.	TRBV4-3	TRBJ2-5	.	CASSQDKGAGETQYF
.	TRBV28	TRBJ2-4	TRBD2	CASSGGGAKNIQYF
.	TRBV9	TRBJ1-6	.	CASSVGQTNSPLHF
.	TRBV29-1	TRBJ2-7	TRBD2	CSVGLVGASYEQYF
once	TRBV27	TRBJ1-4	TRBD1	CASSMTGRGEKLFF
.	TRBV7-8	TRBJ2-3	TRBD2	CASSSRSKREIDTQYF
.	TRBV28	TRBJ1-2	.	CASSLQGVGYGYTF
once	TRBV2	TRBJ1-6	.	CASRGLDNSPLHF
.	TRBV3-1/TRBV3-2	TRBJ2-1	.	CASSQEIADYNEQFF
.	TRBV5-1	TRBJ1-2	.	CASSSRLSYGYTF
.	TRBV7-9	TRBJ2-1	TRBD1	CASSLSGTGYNEQFF
.	TRBV5-1	TRBJ2-5	.	CASSFTHETQYF
.	TRBV4-3	TRBJ2-1	.	CASSQDGGIEGEQFF
.	TRBV30	TRBJ1-5	TRBD1	CAPYSGQGDQPQHF
once	TRBV28	TRBJ2-7	TRBD2	CASSTPSGGSYEQYF
.	TRBV7-9	TRBJ2-7	.	CASSLAQGNQYEQYF
.	TRBV5-1	TRBJ1-4	TRBD1	CASSGGQGGEKLFF
.	TRBV28	TRBJ1-2	TRBD1	CASSLGQGNYGYTF
.	TRBV7-2	TRBJ2-7	.	CASSLEETGSYEQYF
.	TRBV25-1	TRBJ2-7	TRBD2	CASSDSGRSNEQYF
.	TRBV5-1	TRBJ2-3	TRBD1	CASSLPRDRGIDTQYF
.	TRBV6-5	TRBJ2-6	.	CASSSQVAGANVLTF
.	TRBV9	TRBJ2-7	.	CASSATPEHSYEQYF
.	TRBV5-4	TRBJ2-3	TRBD2	CASSATSGSTDTQYF
few	TRBV25-1	TRBJ2-1	TRBD2	CASTRTGSSGRANEQFF
.	TRBV2	TRBJ1-6	TRBD1	CASNPTGLNSPLHF
.	TRBV5-6	TRBJ2-3	TRBD2	CASSQAGKADTQYF
.	TRBV28	TRBJ2-1	.	CASRNRNEQFF
.	TRBV9	TRBJ2-3	.	CASRASGTDTQYF
.	TRBV15	TRBJ2-2	.	CATSRETDTGELFF
.	TRBV7-2	TRBJ2-4	.	CASSLEPGAKNIQYF
.	TRBV19	TRBJ1-1	TRBD1	CASRGTGGDTEAFF
.	TRBV12-1	TRBJ2-1	.	CASSFHLRECEQFF
.	TRBV6-1	TRBJ2-1	TRBD2	CASSVTSGVSYNEQFF
.	TRBV14	TRBJ2-7	TRBD2	CASSQSGTGEQYF
.	TRBV7-2	TRBJ2-3	TRBD2	CASSLKPSGSQYF
.	TRBV28	TRBJ2-7	TRBD1	CASRPGGAGTYEQYF
.	TRBV12-3/TRBV12-4	TRBJ2-7	TRBD2	CASSPREAYEQYF
.	TRBV28	TRBJ1-4	.	CASIEPSSEKLFF
.	TRBV3-1/TRBV3-2	TRBJ2-5	.	CASSQMGREETQYF
.	TRBV5-1	TRBJ1-2	.	CASREVQGTNYGYTF
.	TRBV9	TRBJ2-6	TRBD1	CASSVGTGTGILGPGANVLTF
few	TRBV28	TRBJ1-1	TRBD1	CASSPGQGDSTEAFF
.	TRBV7-2	TRBJ2-7	TRBD2	CASSPPGLAGGVHEQYF
few	TRBV19	TRBJ2-2	.	CASSVQGLVGELFF
.	TRBV12-3/TRBV12-4	TRBJ2-7	TRBD1	CASSLGQGGQYF